This T cell receptor (beta chain) came from a study of cytomegalovirus exposure and HLA in healthy donors. Study at large: One earlier analysis, a look at around 180 million T cells, found some 110 million unique TCR beta sequences. The study, taken as a whole, reports: Researchers reported in a later analysis that common viral pathogens appeared linked to several top clusters. Rare TCR sequences dominated, though some public TCRs recurred in many donors. Another analysis was done later, and it associated 16,951 TCR beta sequences with HLA alleles at 0.05 false discovery rate.

There are 14 residues in the CDR3. The V segment lost 3 bases and the J segment 4 bases; nucleotides outside the gene matches: 5. Germline loops: CDR1 SGHRS, CDR2 YFSETQ. PCR involved 60 Vbeta and 13 Jbeta primers. Measured with immunoSEQ multiplex PCR; TCRdb has only the in-frame clones, and not every one. The sample has over 130,000 clones; 75% to 85% are singletons. A remark on this clone: The antigen is not known.

Sequenced: PBMCs. The V call is TRBV5-1, the J call TRBJ1-2; 8 bases fit TRBD1. The sequence was collected from a man in his fifties or sixties in good health and CMV-seronegative. CDR3 DNA: TGCGCCAGCAGCTCAGGACAGGGAAGCTATGGCTACACCTTC. This codes for CASSSGQGSYGYTF.